A single sample is the source of the 17 T cell receptor beta chains below, sequenced in a study of cytomegalovirus exposure and HLA in healthy donors. With 60 Vbeta and 13 Jbeta primers, the PCR was carried out. This table comes from immunoSEQ multiplex PCR, and its TCRdb copy is limited to in-frame clones, with some not included. The sample holds more than 100,000 clones; 76% are singletons and the top ten take 10% to 13%. The specimen was PBMCs. These receptors all stem from a woman between 18 and 29 years old in good health and CMV-seropositive.

The sample holds a few counts of this clone. CDR3 coding DNA: TGCGCCAGCAGTAACCTAGCGGGGCCCCCCGGGGAGCTGTTTTTT. It translates to CASSNLAGPPGELFF. The chain uses TRBV10-2 and TRBJ2-2, with 9 bases aligning to TRBD2. J was trimmed by 6 bases and V by 5 bases; bases with no gene match: 7. This CDR3 contains 15 residues. Germline V gene lookup returns CDR1 WSHSY and CDR2 SAAADI.

This chain joins TRBV7-3 and TRBJ2-1; TRBD1 aligns across 8 bases. Per germline, CDR1 SGHTA and CDR2 FQGTGA. The CDR3 runs 16 residues. V trimming: 4 bases; J trimming: 3 bases; junction bases outside the gene matches: 8. The DNA of the CDR3 is TGTGCCAGCAGCTCTCAGGGGGCATTAGTCTACAATGAGCAGTTCTTC. Its translation: CASSSQGALVYNEQFF. Full variable domain (missing parts from reference TRBV7-3 and TRBJ2-1): GAGVSQTPSNKVTEKGKYVELRCDPISGHTALYWYRQSLGQGPEFLIYFQGTGAADDSGLPNDRFFAVRPEGSVSTLKIQRTERGDSAVYLCASSSQGALVYNEQFFGPGTRLTVL.

The chain links TRBV11-2 to TRBJ1-1; no clear D. The germline V gene has CDR1 SGHAT and CDR2 FQNNGV. The CDR3 runs 13 residues. V was shortened by 1 base and J by 3 bases, with 6 bases between the two germline ends. CDR3 nucleotides: TGTGCCAGCAGCTTAGTGGGCGACACTGAAGCTTTCTTT. Translation: CASSLVGDTEAFF.

The genes are TRBV7-3 and TRBJ2-3, with a weak D call TRBD1 (5 bases). CDR1 and CDR2 from the germline V gene are SGHTA and FQGTGA. This CDR3 region has 13 residues. Between the trimmed V and J ends, which lost 6 bases and 3 bases, there was a span of 10 bases. CDR3 in DNA: TGTGCCAGCAGTAGGACAAATACAGATACGCAGTATTTT. It codes for CASSRTNTDTQYF.

The genes are TRBV28 and TRBJ1-2, with D hard to call. The germline gives CDR1 MDHEN, CDR2 SYDVKM. The CDR3 consists of 9 residues. The DNA for the CDR3 is TGTGGGATCGGGTATGGCTACACCTTC. Residues: CGIGYGYTF.

The chain carries TRBV27 and TRBJ1-1; D might be TRBD1 (5 bases). The ends were cut back, 5 bases at V and 5 bases at J, with 12 bases in the middle. Per germline, CDR1 MNHEY and CDR2 SMNVEV (reference sequence). The CDR3 contains 13 residues. The CDR3 loop is CASSPSGGTEAFF. Here the CDR3 DNA reads TGTGCCAGCAGTCCCTCCGGGGGTACTGAAGCTTTCTTT.

This chain uses TRBV11-2 with TRBJ1-1; D not certain. There are 14 residues in the CDR3. Germline CDR1 is SGHAT and CDR2 is FQNNGV. V was cut by 3 bases and J by 8 bases, with 16 bases left in between. Here the CDR3 reads CASSFGLWGSEAFF. As DNA, the CDR3 is TGTGCCAGCAGCTTTGGACTTTGGGGTTCCGAAGCTTTCTTT.

This clone was found once. The chain recombines TRBV7-3 with TRBJ1-6; TRBD1 matches at 7 bases. Germline-derived CDR1 and CDR2 are SGHTA and FQGTGA. The CDR3 runs to 15 residues. J was trimmed by 10 bases and V by 1 base; bases with no gene match: 7. The CDR3 DNA reads TGTGCCAGCAGCTTAAATCCGGGACAGCGGTCACCCCTCCACTTT. The encoded protein is CASSLNPGQRSPLHF.

DNA of the CDR3: TGTGCCAGCAGCAAAGACCACAGGCTTGCAACTAATGAAAAACTGTTTTTT. The encoded protein is CASSKDHRLATNEKLFF. The rearrangement links TRBV21-1 to TRBJ1-4; TRBD1, the D gene given by the table, was not confirmed from the DNA. TRBV21-1 corresponds to a pseudogene. CDR3 length equals 17 residues.

This clone showed up just a few times. The chain combines TRBV10-1 with TRBJ1-1; TRBD1 is a possible D gene (6 bases). The V and J ends lost 2 bases and 4 bases respectively, with 8 bases between them. Germline values: CDR1 WNHNN, CDR2 SYGVQD (reference sequence). This CDR3 is 13 amino acids long. The CDR3 is CASSEQGSTEAFF. The CDR3 region has the DNA TGCGCCAGCAGTGAGCAGGGGTCCACTGAAGCTTTCTTT.

The chain is built from TRBV6-4 and TRBJ2-2; 12 nucleotides line up with TRBD2. Germline CDR1 and CDR2: MRHNA and SNTAGT. With V trimmed by 3 bases and J by 5 bases, 1 base remained unmatched. The CDR3 contains 15 residues. The CDR3 coding sequence is TGTGCCAGCAGTGAACTAGCGGGGGGTACCGGGGAGCTGTTTTTT. As protein: CASSELAGGTGELFF.

The gene calls are TRBV7-3 and TRBJ2-2, with 8 bases identical to TRBD1. The V gene end was trimmed by 6 bases and the J gene end by 1 base; junction bases not matched to a gene: 7. CDR1 is SGHTA, CDR2 FQGTGA, per germline. CDR3 length equals 16 residues. DNA for the CDR3: TGTGCCAGCAGTCCTGCCGGGACAGGGAACACCGGGGAGCTGTTTTTT. Encoded protein: CASSPAGTGNTGELFF. Drawing the rest from reference TRBV7-3 and TRBJ2-2, the complete variable domain is GAGVSQTPSNKVTEKGKYVELRCDPISGHTALYWYRQSLGQGPEFLIYFQGTGAADDSGLPNDRFFAVRPEGSVSTLKIQRTERGDSAVYLCASSPAGTGNTGELFFGEGSRLTVL.

The chain joins TRBV5-4 to TRBJ1-3, with TRBD1 as a possible D gene (5 bases). Trimming took off 3 bases at V and 5 bases at J, with 15 bases between the two ends. Germline assignment: CDR1 SGHNT and CDR2 YYREEE (reference sequence). The CDR3 has 15 amino acids. The CDR3 reads CASSWGREERNTIYF. The CDR3 nucleotides read TGTGCCAGCAGCTGGGGCAGGGAAGAGAGAAACACCATATATTTT. Together with reference TRBV5-4 and TRBJ1-3, the CDR3 gives the full variable domain: ETGVTQSPTHLIKTRGQQVTLRCSSQSGHNTVSWYQQALGQGPQFIFQYYREEENGRGNFPPRFSGLQFPNYSSELNVNALELDDSALYLCASSWGREERNTIYFGEGSWLTVV.

This clone was seen many times. This rearrangement joins TRBV29-1 to TRBJ2-7; TRBD1 is a possible D gene (6 bases). The CDR3 contains 12 residues. Germline CDR1 reads SQVTM; CDR2 reads ANQGSEA. V was pared by 5 bases and J by 2 bases, with 10 bases between. The CDR3 DNA reads as TGCAGCGTTAAATCAGGGGCCTACGAGCAGTACTTC. It codes for CSVKSGAYEQYF.

J is TRBJ1-5 and V is TRBV18, with D perhaps TRBD1 (6 bases). The length of the CDR3 is 15 residues. Germline CDR1 is KGHSH and CDR2 is LQKENI. Trimming removed 5 bases at V and 3 bases at J, with 14 bases between. This CDR3 is CASSTTPGHNQPQHF. The CDR3 DNA sequence: TGTGCCAGCTCAACAACACCGGGACACAATCAGCCCCAGCATTTT.

The gene calls are TRBV30 and TRBJ1-5, with TRBD1 as a possible D gene (5 bases). CDR1 GTSNPN and CDR2 SVGIG come from the germline V gene (reference sequence). V lost 0 bases and J lost 4, with 7 bases in between. The CDR3 has 13 residues. This CDR3 reads CAWSVGGNQPQHF. The CDR3 DNA is TGTGCCTGGAGTGTCGGGGGAAATCAGCCCCAGCATTTT.

The DNA for the CDR3 is TGCGCCAGCAGCTTGGGGGGCCCGGGACAGGGGTATTCTGGAAACACCATATATTTT. Residues: CASSLGGPGQGYSGNTIYF. This chain joins TRBV5-1 and TRBJ1-3, with TRBD1 matching 10 bases. CDR1 and CDR2 (germline): SGHRS, YFSETQ. The length of the CDR3 is 19 residues. Germline trimming cut 0 bases from V and 1 base from J; bases unmatched to any gene: 10. The whole variable domain, remainder taken from reference TRBV5-1 and TRBJ1-3, is KAGVTQTPRYLIKTRGQQVTLSCSPISGHRSVSWYQQTPGQGLQFLFEYFSETQRNKGNFPGRFSGRQFSNSRSEMNVSTLELGDSALYLCASSLGGPGQGYSGNTIYFGEGSWLTVV.